The source of this TCR beta chain is a study of T cells in Graves' hyperthyroidism and ophthalmopathy. This clonotype has a count of ten or more. Authors of the study amplified TCR beta CDR3 regions from RNA transcripts. TCR CDR3 underwent first-round RT-PCR with the HTBI primer set. MiXCR was run by TCRdb on the multiplex PCR reads, yielding one entry per CDR3 protein. The data contain some 350,000 distinct CDR3 sequences, roughly 25% of them singletons. Diagnoses were made from clinical symptoms, serum measures (thyroxine and TRAb), thyroid ultrasound and orbital computed tomography. In germline, CDR1 is LNHNV, CDR2 YYDKDF (reference sequence). V lost 2 bases and J 2 bases, leaving 10 bases between the germline ends. The CDR3 extends over 14 amino acids.

This clonotype originated in a man in his forties or fifties with Graves' hyperthyroidism. The chain links TRBV15 to TRBJ2-7; no clear D gene. Material for sequencing was blood. The CDR3 DNA follows: TGTGCCACCAGCAGAAGCTCCCGACCCTACGAGCAGTACTTC. This gives the protein CATSRSSRPYEQYF.